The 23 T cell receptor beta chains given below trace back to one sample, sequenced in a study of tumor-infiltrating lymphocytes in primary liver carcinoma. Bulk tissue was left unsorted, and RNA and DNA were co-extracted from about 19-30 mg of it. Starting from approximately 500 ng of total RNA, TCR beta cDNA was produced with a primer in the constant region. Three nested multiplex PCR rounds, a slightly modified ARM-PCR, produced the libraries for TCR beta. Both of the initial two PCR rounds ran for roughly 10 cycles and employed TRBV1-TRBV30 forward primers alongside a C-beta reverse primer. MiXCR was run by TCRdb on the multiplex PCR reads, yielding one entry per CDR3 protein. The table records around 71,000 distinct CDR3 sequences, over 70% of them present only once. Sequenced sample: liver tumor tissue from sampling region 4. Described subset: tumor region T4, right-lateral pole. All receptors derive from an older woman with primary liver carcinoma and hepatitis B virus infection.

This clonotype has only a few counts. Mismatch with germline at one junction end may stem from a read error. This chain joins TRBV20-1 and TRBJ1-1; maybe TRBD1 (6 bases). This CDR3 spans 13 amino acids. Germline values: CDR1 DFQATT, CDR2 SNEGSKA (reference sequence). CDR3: CSARGGGSTEAFF. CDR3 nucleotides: TGCAGTGCCAGAGGAGGGGGATCCACTGAAGCTTTCTTT.

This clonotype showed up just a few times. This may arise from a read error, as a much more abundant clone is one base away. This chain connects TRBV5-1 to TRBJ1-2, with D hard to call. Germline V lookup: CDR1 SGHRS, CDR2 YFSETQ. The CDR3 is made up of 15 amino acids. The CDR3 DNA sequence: TGCACCAGCAGCTTGGCTCGCTCGGCCAACTATGGCTACACCTTC. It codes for CTSSLARSANYGYTF. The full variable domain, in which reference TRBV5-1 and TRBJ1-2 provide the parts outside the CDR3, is KAGVTQTPRYLIKTRGQQVTLSCSPISGHRSVSWYQQTPGQGLQFLFEYFSETQRNKGNFPGRFSGRQFSNSRSEMNVSTLELGDSALYLCTSSLARSANYGYTFGSGTRLTVV.

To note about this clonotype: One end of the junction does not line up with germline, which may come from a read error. CDR3 sequence: CASSKRDRRGTNTQYF. The CDR3 region has the DNA TGTGCCAGCAGTAAACGGGACAGGAGGGGCACAAATACGCAGTATTTT. V and J are TRBV6-1 and TRBJ2-3, with TRBD1 identical over 8 bases. The V gene's germline CDR1 is MNHNS and CDR2 SASEGT. This CDR3 is built from 16 residues.

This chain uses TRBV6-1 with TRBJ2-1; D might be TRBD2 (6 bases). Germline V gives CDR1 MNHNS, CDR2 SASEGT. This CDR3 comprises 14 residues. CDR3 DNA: TGTACCAACAGAGGGGACTGGCGGGGCAATGAGCAGTTCTTC. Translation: CTNRGDWRGNEQFF.

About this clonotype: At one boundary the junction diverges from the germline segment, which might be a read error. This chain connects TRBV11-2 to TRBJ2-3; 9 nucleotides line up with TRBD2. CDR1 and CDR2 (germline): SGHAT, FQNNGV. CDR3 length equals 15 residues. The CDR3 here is CASSDSGRFSDAQYF. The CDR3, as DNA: TGTGCCAGCAGCGATAGCGGGAGATTTTCAGATGCGCAGTATTTT.

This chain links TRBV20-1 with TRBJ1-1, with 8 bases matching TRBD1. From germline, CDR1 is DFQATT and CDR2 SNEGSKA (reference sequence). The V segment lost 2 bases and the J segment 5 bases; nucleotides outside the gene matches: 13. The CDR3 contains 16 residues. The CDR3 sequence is CSARPANTGQGTEAFF. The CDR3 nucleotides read TGCAGTGCTAGACCGGCGAATACAGGACAGGGTACTGAAGCTTTCTTT.

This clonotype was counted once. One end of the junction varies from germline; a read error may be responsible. Here the CDR3 reads CASSQSSRRNYEQCF. CDR3 DNA sequence: TGCGCCAGCAGCCAGTCTAGCCGGAGAAATTACGAGCAGTGCTTC. The genes are TRBV4-1 and TRBJ2-7; TRBD2 is a possible D gene (5 bases). The germline V gene has CDR1 MGHRA and CDR2 YSYEKL. The CDR3 spans 15 residues.

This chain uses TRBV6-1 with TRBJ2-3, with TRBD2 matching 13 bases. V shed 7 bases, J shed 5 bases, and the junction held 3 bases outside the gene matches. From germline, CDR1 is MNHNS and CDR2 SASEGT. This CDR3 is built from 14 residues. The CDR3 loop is CASIGLAGEDTQYF. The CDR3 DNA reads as TGTGCCAGCATTGGACTAGCGGGAGAAGATACGCAGTATTTT.

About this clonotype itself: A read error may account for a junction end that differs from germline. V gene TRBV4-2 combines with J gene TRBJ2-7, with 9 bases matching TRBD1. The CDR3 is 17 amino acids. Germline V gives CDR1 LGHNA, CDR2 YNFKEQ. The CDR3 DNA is TGTGCCAGCAGCCAGGATCCCGTGGGACAGGGTGGTTACGAGCATTTCTTC. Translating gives CASSQDPVGQGGYEHFF.

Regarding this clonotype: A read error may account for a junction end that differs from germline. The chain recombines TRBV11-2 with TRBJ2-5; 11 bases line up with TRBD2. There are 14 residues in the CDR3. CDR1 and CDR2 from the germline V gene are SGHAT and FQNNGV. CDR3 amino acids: CASSWTSGRETLYF. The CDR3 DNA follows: TGTGCCAGCAGTTGGACTAGCGGGCGAGAGACCCTGTACTTC.

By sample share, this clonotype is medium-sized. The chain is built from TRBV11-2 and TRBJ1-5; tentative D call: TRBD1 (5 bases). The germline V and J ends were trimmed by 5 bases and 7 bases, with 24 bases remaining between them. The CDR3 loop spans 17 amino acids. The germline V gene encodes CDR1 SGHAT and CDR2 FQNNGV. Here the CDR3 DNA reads TGTGCCAGCAGCGATAGGGGCGCACGGGGCATCCTGCAGCCCCAGCATTTT. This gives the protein CASSDRGARGILQPQHF.

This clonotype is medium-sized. Here the CDR3 DNA reads TGTGCCAGCAGCTTAGAGGCTAGCGGAACCCCTGGGACCTACGAGCAGTACTTC. Residues: CASSLEASGTPGTYEQYF. V and J are TRBV11-3 and TRBJ2-7, with 7 positions matching TRBD2. Germline values: CDR1 SGHNT, CDR2 YENEEA. The CDR3 runs to 18 residues. The V segment lost 0 bases and the J segment 2 bases; nucleotides outside the gene matches: 13.

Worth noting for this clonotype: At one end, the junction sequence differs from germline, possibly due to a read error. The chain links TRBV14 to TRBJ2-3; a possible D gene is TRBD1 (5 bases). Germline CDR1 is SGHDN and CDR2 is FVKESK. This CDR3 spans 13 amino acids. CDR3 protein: CARSPVMTDMQYF. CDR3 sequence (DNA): TGTGCCCGCAGCCCCGTAATGACAGATATGCAGTATTTT.

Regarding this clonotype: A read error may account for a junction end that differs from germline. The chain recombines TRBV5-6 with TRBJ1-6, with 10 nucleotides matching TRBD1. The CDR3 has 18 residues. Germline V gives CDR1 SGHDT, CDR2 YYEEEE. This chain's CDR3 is CVSSLDPFRQGAGSPLHF. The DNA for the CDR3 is TGTGTCAGCAGTTTGGATCCCTTTCGACAGGGGGCCGGATCACCCCTCCACTTT.

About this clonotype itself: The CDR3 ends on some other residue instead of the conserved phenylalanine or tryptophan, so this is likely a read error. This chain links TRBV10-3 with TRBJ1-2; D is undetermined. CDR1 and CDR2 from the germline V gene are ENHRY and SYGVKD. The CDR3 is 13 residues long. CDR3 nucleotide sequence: TGTGCCATCGGTGAGCAAGGCGACTATGGCTACACCCTC. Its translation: CAIGEQGDYGYTL.

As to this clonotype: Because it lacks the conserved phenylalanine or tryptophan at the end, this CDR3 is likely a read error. The DNA for the CDR3 is TGTGCCAGTAGTCAAGATCGCCTAGAACAAGAGACCCAGTACCTC. This translates into CASSQDRLEQETQYL. The chain carries TRBV6-6 and TRBJ2-5, with D unresolved. Trimming took 9 bases from V and 2 from J, leaving 19 bases between them. CDR3 size: 15 residues. CDR1 MNHNY and CDR2 SVGAGI come from the germline V gene (reference sequence).

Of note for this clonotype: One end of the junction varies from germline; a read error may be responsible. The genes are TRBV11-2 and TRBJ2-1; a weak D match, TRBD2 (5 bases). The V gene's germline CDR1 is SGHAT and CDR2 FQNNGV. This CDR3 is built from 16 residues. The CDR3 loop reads CTSSRLNHEVANGQFF. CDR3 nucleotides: TGTACCAGCAGCCGACTAAACCACGAGGTTGCCAATGGGCAGTTCTTC. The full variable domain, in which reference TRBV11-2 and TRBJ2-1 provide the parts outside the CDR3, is EAGVAQSPRYKIIEKRQSVAFWCNPISGHATLYWYQQILGQGPKLLIQFQNNGVVDDSQLPKDRFSAERLKGVDSTLKIQPAKLEDSAVYLCTSSRLNHEVANGQFFGPGTRLTVL.

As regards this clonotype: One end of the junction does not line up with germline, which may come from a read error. CDR3 DNA: TGTGCCAGCAGCCCGGCCGGGCGCGCAGATACGCACTATTTT. Its translation is CASSPAGRADTHYF. This sequence joins TRBV11-2 and TRBJ2-3, with D unclear. The V gene's germline CDR1 is SGHAT and CDR2 FQNNGV. The CDR3 extends over 14 amino acids.

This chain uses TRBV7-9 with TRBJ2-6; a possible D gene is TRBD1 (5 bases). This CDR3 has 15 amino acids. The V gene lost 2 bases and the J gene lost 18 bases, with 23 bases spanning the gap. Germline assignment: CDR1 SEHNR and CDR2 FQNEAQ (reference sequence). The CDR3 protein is CASSLHGVGANLPTF. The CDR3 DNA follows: TGTGCCAGCAGCTTACATGGGGTTGGGGCCAACCTCCCGACTTTC.

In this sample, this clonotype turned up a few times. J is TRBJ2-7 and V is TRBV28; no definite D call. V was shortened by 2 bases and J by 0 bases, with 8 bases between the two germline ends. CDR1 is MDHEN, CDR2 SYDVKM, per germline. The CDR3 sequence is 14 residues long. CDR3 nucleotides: TGTGCCAGCAGTTTAGGTGGGCTCTCCTACGAGCAGTACTTC. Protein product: CASSLGGLSYEQYF.

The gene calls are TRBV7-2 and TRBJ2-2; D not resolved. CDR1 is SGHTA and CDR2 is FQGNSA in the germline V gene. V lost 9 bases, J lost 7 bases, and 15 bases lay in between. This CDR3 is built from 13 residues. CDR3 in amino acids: CASRLEVHGELFF. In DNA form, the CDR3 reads TGTGCCAGTAGGTTAGAAGTTCACGGGGAGCTGTTTTTT.

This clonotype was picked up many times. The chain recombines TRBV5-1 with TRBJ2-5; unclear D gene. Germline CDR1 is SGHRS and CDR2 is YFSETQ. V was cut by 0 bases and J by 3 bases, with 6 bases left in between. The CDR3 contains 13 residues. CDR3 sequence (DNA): TGCGCCAGCAGCTTGGGCCCAGAAGAGACCCAGTACTTC. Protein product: CASSLGPEETQYF.

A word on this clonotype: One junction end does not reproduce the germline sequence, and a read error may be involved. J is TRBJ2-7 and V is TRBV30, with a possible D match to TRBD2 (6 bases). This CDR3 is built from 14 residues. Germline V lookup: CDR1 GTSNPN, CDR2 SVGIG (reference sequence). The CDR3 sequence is CTWSLGGSSYEQYF. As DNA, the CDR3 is TGTACCTGGAGTCTCGGAGGGAGCTCCTACGAGCAGTACTTC.